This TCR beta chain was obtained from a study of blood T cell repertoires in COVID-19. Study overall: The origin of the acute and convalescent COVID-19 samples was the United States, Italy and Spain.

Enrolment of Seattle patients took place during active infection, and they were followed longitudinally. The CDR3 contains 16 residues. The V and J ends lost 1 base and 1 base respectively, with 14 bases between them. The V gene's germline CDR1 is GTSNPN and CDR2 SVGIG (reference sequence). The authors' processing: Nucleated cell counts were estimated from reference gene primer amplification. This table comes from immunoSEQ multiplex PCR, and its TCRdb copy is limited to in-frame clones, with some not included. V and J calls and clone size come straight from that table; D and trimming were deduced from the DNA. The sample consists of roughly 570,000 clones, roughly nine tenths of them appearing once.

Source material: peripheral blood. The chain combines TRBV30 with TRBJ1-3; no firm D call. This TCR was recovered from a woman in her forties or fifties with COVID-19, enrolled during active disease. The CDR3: CAWSGRGLRSGNTIYF. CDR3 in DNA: TGTGCCTGGAGTGGGAGAGGATTAAGGTCTGGAAACACCATATATTTT.